This TCR beta chain was profiled in a study of shared clonotypes between healthy human individuals. Study overall: Donors were a couple of women and three men aged 18 to 49. Each donor had three CD4 naive, three CD4 memory, two CD8 naive and one CD8 memory plate.

Trimming left V 0 bases short and J 9 bases short, with 19 bases between. This CDR3 comprises 16 residues. The germline CDR1 and CDR2 sequences are SGDLS and YYNGEE. Replicate PCRs for sorted subsets used roughly 200 ng DNA; this equaled 33,000 or so T cell genomes. Data came from immunoSEQ multiplex PCR; TCRdb stores just in-frame clones and leaves some out. The sample lists around 1.1 million clones, around three quarters seen once, with 0.5% to 0.65% in the top ten. The chain has TRBV9 and TRBJ2-1, with unresolved D. This clonotype originated in a man aged 18-30 years in good health. Some clones in this sample may be carry-over from other donors' samples. The sequencing input was memory CD4+ T cells from PBMCs. Subset given: CD45RA-negative fraction. CDR3 loop: CASSVGHPGFVGEQFF. The CDR3 DNA sequence: TGTGCCAGCAGCGTAGGCCACCCGGGCTTTGTCGGTGAGCAGTTCTTC.